This T cell receptor (beta chain) was sequenced during a study of identifying expanded T cells in peripheral blood. Note on this clone: Its target is not known.

Points from the study as a whole: Clone count variance between roughly 2-week samples rose with total template count. Over around two and four weeks, about 17 and 20 clones changed, versus more than 1 between replicates.

Using immunoSEQ multiplex PCR, the repertoire was profiled, and TCRdb retains in-frame clones only, with some absent. The sample includes around 120,000 clones, around four fifths seen only once; the top ten take 3.3%. Germline-derived CDR1 and CDR2 are SGHTS and YDEGEE. The CDR3 runs to 14 residues. V shed 7 bases and J 8 bases; nucleotides not matched to a gene: 8. The chain uses TRBV5-8 and TRBJ2-3, with 12 bases fitting TRBD1. The specimen sequenced was blood. The clonotype comes from a person aged 18 to 70 in good health. The CDR3 DNA sequence: TGTGCCAGCGACCGGGACAGGGGGCAGGGTACGCAGTATTTT. Its protein product is CASDRDRGQGTQYF.